Shown below are 9 T cell receptor beta chains from a single sample sequenced in a study of molecular identifiers for immune sequencing clone quantification. TCRdb fed the PCR reads into MiXCR, producing one record per CDR3 protein. The repertoire holds some 680,000 distinct CDR3 sequences, roughly 25% seen once, with 0.7% to 0.95% in the top ten. The sample was naive CD8+ T cells from blood, with Jurkat cell RNA spiked in. The subset denotes: FACS-sorted CD8+CD4-CCR7+CD45RA+ naive T cells. These receptors were collected from a human donor in good health. Some libraries in this study had Jurkat cell RNA spiked in.

This clonotype was counted many times. The chain carries TRBV2 and TRBJ1-2; the match to TRBD1 covers 9 bases. Germline CDR1 reads SNHLY; CDR2 reads FYNNEI. The J segment lost 5 bases and the V segment lost 2 bases, leaving 12 bases of the junction unmatched. CDR3 size: 17 residues. CDR3 in DNA: TGTGCCAGCAGTGAAAGTACAGGGGGCGCACGGGTATATGGCTACACCTTC. Its translation: CASSESTGGARVYGYTF.

There are many counts of this clonotype. The chain carries TRBV4-3 and TRBJ2-3; D ambiguous. This CDR3 spans 16 amino acids. V was shortened by 1 base and J by 0 bases, with 11 bases between the two germline ends. Germline CDR1 LGHNA, CDR2 YSLEER. CDR3 residues: CASSQGVSRSTDTQYF. CDR3 nucleotides: TGCGCCAGCAGCCAAGGGGTTAGCCGTAGCACAGATACGCAGTATTTT.

This clonotype turned up a few times. Here the CDR3 reads CASSRDRDYNSPLHF. The CDR3, as DNA: TGTGCCAGCAGCCGTGACAGGGACTATAATTCACCCCTCCACTTT. This rearrangement joins TRBV6-2 or TRBV6-3 to TRBJ1-6; 7 bases line up with TRBD1. The trim removed 6 bases at V and 3 bases at J, leaving 5 bases unmatched. This CDR3 has 15 residues. Per the germline V gene, CDR1 is MNHEY and CDR2 is SVGEGT.

This clonotype was detected a few times. The chain combines TRBV3-1 with TRBJ2-3, with D uncertain. The ends were cut back, 1 base at V and 4 bases at J, with 12 bases in the middle. Looked up from germline, CDR1 is LGHDT and CDR2 is YNNKEL (reference sequence). The CDR3 runs 15 residues. CDR3 loop: CASSQAGPGPDTQYF. Here the CDR3 DNA reads TGTGCCAGCAGCCAAGCGGGTCCGGGCCCAGATACGCAGTATTTT.

This clonotype was counted at least ten times. The rearrangement uses TRBV7-9 and TRBJ1-5, with TRBD1 identical over 7 bases. The CDR3 totals 14 residues. In germline, CDR1 is SEHNR, CDR2 FQNEAQ (reference sequence). The V gene end was trimmed by 4 bases and the J gene end by 3 bases; junction bases not matched to a gene: 3. This chain's CDR3 is CASSSGQTNQPQHF. The CDR3 nucleotides are TGTGCCAGCAGCTCGGGACAGACCAATCAGCCCCAGCATTTT. Complete variable domain (other parts from reference TRBV7-9 and TRBJ1-5): DTGVSQNPRHKITKRGQNVTFRCDPISEHNRLYWYRQTLGQGPEFLTYFQNEAQLEKSRLLSDRFSAERPKGSFSTLEIQRTEQGDSAMYLCASSSGQTNQPQHFGDGTRLSIL.

The chain employs TRBV18 and TRBJ2-7; 10 positions match TRBD2. Germline values: CDR1 KGHSH, CDR2 LQKENI. This CDR3 has 17 amino acids. Trimming cost V 2 bases and J 2 bases; bases outside gene matches: 9. CDR3 sequence reads: CASSPSGRALGAYEQYF. The CDR3 bases are TGTGCCAGCTCACCAAGCGGGAGGGCCCTCGGGGCCTACGAGCAGTACTTC.

The table lists this clonotype with many counts. The chain joins TRBV28 to TRBJ2-3; 12 bases match TRBD2. Germline V CDR1 and CDR2: MDHEN, SYDVKM. CDR3 size: 15 residues. V was pared by 5 bases and J by 4 bases, with 4 bases of the junction left unmatched. The CDR3 region has the DNA TGTGCCAGCAGTGGTACTAGCGGGAGGCCAGATACGCAGTATTTT. Translating gives CASSGTSGRPDTQYF.

This clonotype was seen a few times. This chain links TRBV12-5 with TRBJ2-2, with D possibly being TRBD2 (5 bases). This CDR3 comprises 15 residues. The germline gives CDR1 LGHNT, CDR2 FRNRAP. Trimming left V 3 bases short and J 6 bases short, with 14 bases between. CDR3 nucleotide sequence: TGTGCTAGTGGTTTCTCCGCGGGTCTCCCCGGGGAGCTGTTTTTT. Translation gives CASGFSAGLPGELFF.

This clonotype was found many times. This chain joins TRBV6-2 or TRBV6-3 and TRBJ2-7, with no clear D. Deletions cut 2 bases from V and 7 bases from J, with 9 bases between. This CDR3 contains 12 residues. The germline gives CDR1 MNHEY, CDR2 SVGEGT. Here the CDR3 reads CASSYANLEQYF. In nucleotides, the CDR3 is TGTGCCAGCAGTTACGCCAATTTGGAGCAGTACTTC.